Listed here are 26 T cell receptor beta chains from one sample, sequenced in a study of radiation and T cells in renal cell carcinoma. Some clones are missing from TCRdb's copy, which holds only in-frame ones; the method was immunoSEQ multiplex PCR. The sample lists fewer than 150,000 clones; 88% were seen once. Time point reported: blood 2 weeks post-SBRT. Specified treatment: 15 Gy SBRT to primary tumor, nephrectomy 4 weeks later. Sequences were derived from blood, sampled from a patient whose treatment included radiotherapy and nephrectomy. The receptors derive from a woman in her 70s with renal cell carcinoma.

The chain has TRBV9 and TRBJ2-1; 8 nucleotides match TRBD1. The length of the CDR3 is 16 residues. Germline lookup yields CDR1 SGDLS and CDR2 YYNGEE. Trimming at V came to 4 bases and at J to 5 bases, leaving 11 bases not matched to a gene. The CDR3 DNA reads TGTGCCAGCAGCCCAGGGGTCGGGACAGGCCACAATGAGCAGTTCTTC. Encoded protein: CASSPGVGTGHNEQFF.

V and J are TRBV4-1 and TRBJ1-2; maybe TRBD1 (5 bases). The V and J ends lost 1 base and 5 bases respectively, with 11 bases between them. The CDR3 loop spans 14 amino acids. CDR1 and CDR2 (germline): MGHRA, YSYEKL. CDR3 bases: TGCGCCAGCAGCCAAGTATGGGGGGAATATGGCTACACCTTC. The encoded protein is CASSQVWGEYGYTF.

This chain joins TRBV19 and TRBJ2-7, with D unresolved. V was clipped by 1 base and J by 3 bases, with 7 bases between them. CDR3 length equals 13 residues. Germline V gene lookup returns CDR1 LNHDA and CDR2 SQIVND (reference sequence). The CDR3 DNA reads TGTGCCAGTAGTATAGGGCGGAACTACGAGCAGTACTTC. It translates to CASSIGRNYEQYF. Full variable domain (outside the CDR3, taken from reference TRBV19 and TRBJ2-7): DGGITQSPKYLFRKEGQNVTLSCEQNLNHDAMYWYRQDPGQGLRLIYYSQIVNDFQKGDIAEGYSVSREKKESFPLTVTSAQKNPTAFYLCASSIGRNYEQYFGPGTRLTVT.

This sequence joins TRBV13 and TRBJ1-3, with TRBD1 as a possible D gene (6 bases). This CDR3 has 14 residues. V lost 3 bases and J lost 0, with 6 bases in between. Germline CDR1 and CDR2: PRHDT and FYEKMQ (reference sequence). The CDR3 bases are TGTGCCAGCAGCTTGACAGGCTCTGGAAACACCATATATTTT. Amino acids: CASSLTGSGNTIYF. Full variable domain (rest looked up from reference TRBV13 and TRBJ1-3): AAGVIQSPRHLIKEKRETATLKCYPIPRHDTVYWYQQGPGQDPQFLISFYEKMQSDKGSIPDRFSAQQFSDYHSELNMSSLELGDSALYFCASSLTGSGNTIYFGEGSWLTVV.

The CDR3 sequence is CASSQEWAGGPTGELFF. CDR3 nucleotide sequence: TGCGCCAGCAGCCAAGAGTGGGCGGGGGGGCCCACCGGGGAGCTGTTTTTT. This chain connects TRBV4-3 to TRBJ2-2; TRBD2 aligns across 9 bases. CDR3 length equals 17 residues. V lost 0 bases and J lost 4; bases outside the gene matches: 6. Germline V gives CDR1 LGHNA, CDR2 YSLEER.

The DNA of the CDR3 is TGCGCCAGCAGACCCGGCGGAGGCGAGCAGTACTTC. Protein sequence: CASRPGGGEQYF. This chain joins TRBV10-1 and TRBJ2-7; a possible D gene is TRBD2 (5 bases). The CDR3 extends over 12 amino acids. Germline CDR1 is WNHNN and CDR2 is SYGVQD (reference sequence). Between the trimmed V and J ends, which lost 6 bases and 6 bases, there was a span of 12 bases.

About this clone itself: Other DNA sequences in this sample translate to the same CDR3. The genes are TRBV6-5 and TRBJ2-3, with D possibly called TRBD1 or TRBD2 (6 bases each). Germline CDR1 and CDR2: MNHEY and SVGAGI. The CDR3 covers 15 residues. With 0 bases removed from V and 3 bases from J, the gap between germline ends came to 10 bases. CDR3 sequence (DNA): TGTGCCAGCAGTTACTCGGGGGGCTGGACAGATACGCAGTATTTT. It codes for CASSYSGGWTDTQYF.

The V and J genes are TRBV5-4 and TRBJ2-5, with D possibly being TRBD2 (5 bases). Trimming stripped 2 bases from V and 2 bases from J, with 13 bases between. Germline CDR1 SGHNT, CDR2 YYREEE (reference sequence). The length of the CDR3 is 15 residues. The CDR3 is CASSFRRGSQETQYF. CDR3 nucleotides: TGTGCCAGCAGCTTTAGGAGAGGGTCACAAGAGACCCAGTACTTC.

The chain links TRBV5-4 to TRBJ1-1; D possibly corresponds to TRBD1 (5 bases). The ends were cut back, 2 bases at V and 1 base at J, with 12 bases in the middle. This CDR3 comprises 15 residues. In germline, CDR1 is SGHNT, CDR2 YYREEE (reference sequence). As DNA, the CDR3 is TGTGCCAGCAGCTTACTCGGGGGGAAGAACACTGAAGCTTTCTTT. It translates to CASSLLGGKNTEAFF. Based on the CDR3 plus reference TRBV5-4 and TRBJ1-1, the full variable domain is ETGVTQSPTHLIKTRGQQVTLRCSSQSGHNTVSWYQQALGQGPQFIFQYYREEENGRGNFPPRFSGLQFPNYSSELNVNALELDDSALYLCASSLLGGKNTEAFFGQGTRLTVV.

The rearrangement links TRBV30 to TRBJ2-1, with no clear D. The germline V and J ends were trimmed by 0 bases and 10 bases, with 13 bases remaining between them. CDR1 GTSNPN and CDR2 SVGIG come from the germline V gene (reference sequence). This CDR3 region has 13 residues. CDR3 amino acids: CAWSVNFSREQFF. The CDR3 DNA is TGTGCCTGGAGTGTAAATTTTAGTAGGGAGCAGTTCTTC.

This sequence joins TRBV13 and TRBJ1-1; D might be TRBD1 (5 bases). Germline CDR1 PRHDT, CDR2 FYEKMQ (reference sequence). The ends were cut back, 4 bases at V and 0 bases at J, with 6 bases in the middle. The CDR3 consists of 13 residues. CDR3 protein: CASSWGMNTEAFF. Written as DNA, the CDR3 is TGTGCCAGCAGCTGGGGCATGAACACTGAAGCTTTCTTT.

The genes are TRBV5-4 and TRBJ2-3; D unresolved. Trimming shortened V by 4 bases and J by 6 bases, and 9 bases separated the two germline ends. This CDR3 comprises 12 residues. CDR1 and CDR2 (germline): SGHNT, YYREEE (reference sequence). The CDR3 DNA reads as TGTGCCAGCAGCCCGACGGGCGATACGCAGTATTTT. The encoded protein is CASSPTGDTQYF.

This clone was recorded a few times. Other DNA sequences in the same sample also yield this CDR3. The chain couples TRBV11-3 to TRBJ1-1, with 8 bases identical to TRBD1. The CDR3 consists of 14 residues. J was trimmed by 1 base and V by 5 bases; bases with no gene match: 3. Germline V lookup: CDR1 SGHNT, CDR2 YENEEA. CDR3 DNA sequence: TGTGCCAGCAGCCTAACAGGGGGGAACACTGAAGCTTTCTTT. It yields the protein CASSLTGGNTEAFF.

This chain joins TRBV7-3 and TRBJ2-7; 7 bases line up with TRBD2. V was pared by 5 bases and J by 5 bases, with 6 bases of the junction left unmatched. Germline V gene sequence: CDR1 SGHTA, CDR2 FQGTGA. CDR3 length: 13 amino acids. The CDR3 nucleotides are TGTGCCAGCAGCCTCAGACTAGCCAACGAGCAGTACTTC. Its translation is CASSLRLANEQYF.

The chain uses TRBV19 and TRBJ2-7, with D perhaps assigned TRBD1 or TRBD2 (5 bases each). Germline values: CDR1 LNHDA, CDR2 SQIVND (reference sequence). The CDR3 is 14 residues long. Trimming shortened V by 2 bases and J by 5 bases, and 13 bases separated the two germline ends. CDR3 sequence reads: CASSIRGRVNEQYF. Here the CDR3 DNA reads TGTGCCAGTAGTATACGGGGCAGGGTGAACGAGCAGTACTTC.

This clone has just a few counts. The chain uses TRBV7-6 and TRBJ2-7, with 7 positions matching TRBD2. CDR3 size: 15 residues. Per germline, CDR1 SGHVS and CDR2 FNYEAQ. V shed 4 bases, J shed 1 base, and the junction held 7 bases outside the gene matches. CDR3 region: CASSSFGTNSYEQYF. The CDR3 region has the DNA TGTGCCAGCAGCTCCTTTGGGACTAATTCCTACGAGCAGTACTTC.

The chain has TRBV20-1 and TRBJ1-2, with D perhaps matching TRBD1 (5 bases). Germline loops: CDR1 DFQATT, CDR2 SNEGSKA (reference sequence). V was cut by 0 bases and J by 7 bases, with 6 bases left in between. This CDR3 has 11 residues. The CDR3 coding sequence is TGCAGTGCTAGAGACGGGGCTGGCTACACCTTC. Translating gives CSARDGAGYTF.

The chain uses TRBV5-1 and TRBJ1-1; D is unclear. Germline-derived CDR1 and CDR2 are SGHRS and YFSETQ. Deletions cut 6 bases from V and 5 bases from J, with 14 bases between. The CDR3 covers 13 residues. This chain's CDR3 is CASNTAIGTEAFF. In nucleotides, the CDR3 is TGCGCCAGCAATACGGCTATTGGGACTGAAGCTTTCTTT.

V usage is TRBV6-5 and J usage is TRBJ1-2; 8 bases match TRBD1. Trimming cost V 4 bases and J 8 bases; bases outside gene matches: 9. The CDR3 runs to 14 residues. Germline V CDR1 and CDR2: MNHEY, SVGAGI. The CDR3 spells CASSSYRGRGGYTF. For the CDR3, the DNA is TGTGCCAGCAGTTCCTACAGGGGGAGAGGGGGCTACACCTTC.

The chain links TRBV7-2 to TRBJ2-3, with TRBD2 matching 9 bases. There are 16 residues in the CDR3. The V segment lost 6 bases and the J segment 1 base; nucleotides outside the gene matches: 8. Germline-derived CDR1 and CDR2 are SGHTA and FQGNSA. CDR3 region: CASRLIAGARTDTQYF. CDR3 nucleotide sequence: TGTGCCAGCAGGCTCATAGCGGGGGCGCGCACAGATACGCAGTATTTT.

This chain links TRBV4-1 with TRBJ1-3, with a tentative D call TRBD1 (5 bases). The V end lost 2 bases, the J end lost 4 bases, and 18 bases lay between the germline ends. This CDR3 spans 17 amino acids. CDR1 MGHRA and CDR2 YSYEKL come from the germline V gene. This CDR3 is CASSQRSGTFSGNTIYF. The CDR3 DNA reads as TGCGCCAGCAGCCAAAGATCGGGGACGTTCTCCGGAAACACCATATATTTT.

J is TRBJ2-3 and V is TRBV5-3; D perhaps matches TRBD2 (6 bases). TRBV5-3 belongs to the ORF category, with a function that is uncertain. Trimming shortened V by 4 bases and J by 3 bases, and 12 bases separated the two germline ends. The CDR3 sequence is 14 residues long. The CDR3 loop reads CARSIRTKTDTQYF. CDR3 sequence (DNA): TGTGCCAGAAGCATAAGGACTAAGACAGATACGCAGTATTTT.

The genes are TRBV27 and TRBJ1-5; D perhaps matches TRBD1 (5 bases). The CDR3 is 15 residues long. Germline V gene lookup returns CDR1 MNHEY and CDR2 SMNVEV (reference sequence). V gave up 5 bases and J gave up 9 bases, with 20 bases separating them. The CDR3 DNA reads TGTGCCAGCAGTCTAAGACGGACGGACATGTGGCCCCAGCATTTT. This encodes CASSLRRTDMWPQHF.

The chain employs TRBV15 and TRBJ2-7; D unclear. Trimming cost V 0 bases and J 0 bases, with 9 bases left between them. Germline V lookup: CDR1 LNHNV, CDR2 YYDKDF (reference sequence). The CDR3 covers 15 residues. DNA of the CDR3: TGTGCCACCAGCAGAGAGAAGGGCAGCTCCTACGAGCAGTACTTC. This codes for CATSREKGSSYEQYF.

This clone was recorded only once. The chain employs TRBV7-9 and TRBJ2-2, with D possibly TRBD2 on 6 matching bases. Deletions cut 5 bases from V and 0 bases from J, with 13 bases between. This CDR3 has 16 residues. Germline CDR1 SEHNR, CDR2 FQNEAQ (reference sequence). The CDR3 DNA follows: TGTGCCAGCAGCCGCTCCGGGACTCCGAACACCGGGGAGCTGTTTTTT. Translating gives CASSRSGTPNTGELFF. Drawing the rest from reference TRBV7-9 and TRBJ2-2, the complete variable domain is DTGVSQNPRHKITKRGQNVTFRCDPISEHNRLYWYRQTLGQGPEFLTYFQNEAQLEKSRLLSDRFSAERPKGSFSTLEIQRTEQGDSAMYLCASSRSGTPNTGELFFGEGSRLTVL.

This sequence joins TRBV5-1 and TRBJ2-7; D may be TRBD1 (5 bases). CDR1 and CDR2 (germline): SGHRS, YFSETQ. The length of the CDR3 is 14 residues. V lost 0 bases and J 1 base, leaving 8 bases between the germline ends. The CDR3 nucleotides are TGCGCCAGCAGCTTGGCCCAGGGATCCTACGAGCAGTACTTC. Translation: CASSLAQGSYEQYF.